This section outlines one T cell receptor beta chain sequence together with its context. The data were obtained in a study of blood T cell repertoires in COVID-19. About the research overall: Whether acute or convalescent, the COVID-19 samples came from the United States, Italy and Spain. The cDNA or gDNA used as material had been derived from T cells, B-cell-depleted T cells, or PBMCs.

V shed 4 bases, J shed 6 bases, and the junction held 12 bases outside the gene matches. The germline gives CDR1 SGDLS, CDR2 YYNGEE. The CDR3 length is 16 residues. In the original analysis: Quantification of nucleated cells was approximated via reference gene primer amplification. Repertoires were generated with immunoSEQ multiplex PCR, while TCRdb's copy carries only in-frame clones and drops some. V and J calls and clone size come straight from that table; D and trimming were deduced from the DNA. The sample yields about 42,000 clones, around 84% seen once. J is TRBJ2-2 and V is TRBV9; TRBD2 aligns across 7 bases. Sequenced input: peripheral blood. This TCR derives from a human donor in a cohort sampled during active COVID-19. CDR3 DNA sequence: TGTGCCAGCAGCCCAAGGACTAGTAGTATCGCCGGGGAGCTGTTTTTT. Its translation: CASSPRTSSIAGELFF.